This TCR beta chain appears in the sequencing data of a study of blood T cell repertoires in COVID-19. Study overall: The United States, Italy and Spain were the sources of the acute and convalescent COVID-19 samples.

In the study's own analysis: How many nucleated cells were present was estimated from reference gene primer amplification. Clones were read by immunoSEQ multiplex PCR, and TCRdb kept only the in-frame ones, dropping some. V and J calls and clone size come straight from that table; D and trimming were deduced from the DNA. The data show a few hundred thousand clones, around 89% seen once. V was pared by 1 base and J by 0 bases, with 17 bases between. This CDR3 spans 19 amino acids. The germline V gene encodes CDR1 SGDLS and CDR2 YYNGEE. The sequenced material came from peripheral blood. V usage is TRBV9 and J usage is TRBJ2-6; D may be TRBD2 (6 bases). The sequence derives from a middle-aged man with acute or convalescent COVID-19. The CDR3 bases are TGTGCCAGCAGCGTATCCCCCCGGGGGATGTTCTCTGGGGCCAACGTCCTGACTTTC. Its protein product is CASSVSPRGMFSGANVLTF. Full variable domain (missing parts from reference TRBV9 and TRBJ2-6): DSGVTQTPKHLITATGQRVTLRCSPRSGDLSVYWYQQSLDQGLQFLIQYYNGEERAKGNILERFSAQQFPDLHSELNLSSLELGDSALYFCASSVSPRGMFSGANVLTFGAGSRLTVL.